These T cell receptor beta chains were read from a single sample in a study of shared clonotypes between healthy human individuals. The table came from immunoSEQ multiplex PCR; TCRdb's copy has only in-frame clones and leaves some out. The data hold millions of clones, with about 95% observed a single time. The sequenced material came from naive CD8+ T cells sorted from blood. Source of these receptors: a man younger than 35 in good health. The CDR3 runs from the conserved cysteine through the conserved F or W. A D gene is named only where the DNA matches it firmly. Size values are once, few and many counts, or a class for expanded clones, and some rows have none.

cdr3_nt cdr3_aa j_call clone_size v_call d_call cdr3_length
TGTGCCAGCAGTTTCCTTGACGGGACAGCGGACCAAGAGACCCAGTACTTC CASSFLDGTADQETQYF TRBJ2-5 . TRBV28 TRBD1 17
TGTGCCTGGAGTCCCGAGGGCCTCGACTATGGCTACACCTTC CAWSPEGLDYGYTF TRBJ1-2 . TRBV30 . 14
TGCAGTGCGACAGTCAACACTGAAGCTTTCTTT CSATVNTEAFF TRBJ1-1 . TRBV20-1 . 11
TGTGCCAGCAGGGGGGCGGGGACAACTAATGAAAAACTGTTTTTT CASRGAGTTNEKLFF TRBJ1-4 few TRBV6-5 . 15
TGCGCCAGCAGCCAAGGTAGCGGTGGATACAATGAGCAGTTCTTC CASSQGSGGYNEQFF TRBJ2-1 . TRBV4-3 . 15
TGTGCCAGCTCACCAAGTCCCGACTACGAGCAGTACTTC CASSPSPDYEQYF TRBJ2-7 . TRBV18 . 13
TGTGCCAGCAGCCAAGATACCTACGAGCAGTACTTC CASSQDTYEQYF TRBJ2-7 . TRBV4-2 . 12
TGTGCCAGCAGCACTTGGGGACAGTCCTACAATGAGCAGTTCTTC CASSTWGQSYNEQFF TRBJ2-1 . TRBV5-8 TRBD1 15
TGTGCCAGCAGTGAAACAGGGATGAGCAATGAGCAGTTCTTC CASSETGMSNEQFF TRBJ2-1 . TRBV6-1 . 14
TGTGCCAGCAGAAGTGGGACTGAAGCTTTCTTT CASRSGTEAFF TRBJ1-1 . TRBV19 . 11
TGCGCCAGCAGCTTATCCGGGACAGCTTGGCCTGGAAACACCATATATTTT CASSLSGTAWPGNTIYF TRBJ1-3 . TRBV5-1 TRBD1 17
TGCAGCGCCGTACAGTTAAACACAGATACGCAGTATTTT CSAVQLNTDTQYF TRBJ2-3 . TRBV29-1 . 13
TGCGCCAGCAGCCAAGATGGGACTAGCGGGGTGGGTGACAATGAGCAGTTCTTC CASSQDGTSGVGDNEQFF TRBJ2-1 . TRBV4-3 TRBD2 18
TGTGCCAGCAAAGGTTTAGGAGGTGTCAATGAGCAGTTCTTC CASKGLGGVNEQFF TRBJ2-1 . TRBV6-1 . 14
TGTGCCAGCAGTTTAGGACAGGGCTCTGGGGCCAACGTCCTGACTTTC CASSLGQGSGANVLTF TRBJ2-6 once TRBV27 TRBD1 16
TGTGCCAGTAGTATGGGGCCGGGGTTCGCCGGGGAGCTGTTTTTT CASSMGPGFAGELFF TRBJ2-2 . TRBV19 . 15
TGTGCCAGCAGCTTGCGGGGCTCCTACGAGCAGTACTTC CASSLRGSYEQYF TRBJ2-7 . TRBV5-5 . 13
TGTGCCATCAGTGAGTCGATCCTAGCGGGAGTCGATGAGACCCAGTACTTC CAISESILAGVDETQYF TRBJ2-5 . TRBV10-3 TRBD2 17
TGTGCCAGCAGCTTCCGGGACAGGGGTCTCGCGTGGACTGAAGCTTTCTTT CASSFRDRGLAWTEAFF TRBJ1-1 . TRBV5-6 TRBD1 17
TGTGCCAGCCTCTGGGGAGCTGAAGCTTTCTTT CASLWGAEAFF TRBJ1-1 . TRBV6-1 . 11
TGCGCCAGCAGCCTTAGACTAGCCCCATCCTACGAGCAGTACTTC CASSLRLAPSYEQYF TRBJ2-7 . TRBV4-3 TRBD2 15
TGCAGCGTTACTAGACAGGGAGGCGAGCAGTACTTC CSVTRQGGEQYF TRBJ2-7 . TRBV29-1 . 12
TGTGCCAGTAGTACCACGACAGGGGACGGGGAAAAACTGTTTTTT CASSTTTGDGEKLFF TRBJ1-4 . TRBV19 TRBD1 15
TGCGCCAGCAGCCAATTGGGTCCGTCAGGTGAAAAACTGTTTTTT CASSQLGPSGEKLFF TRBJ1-4 . TRBV4-1 . 15
TGTGCCAGCAGCCCATCCCTAGCGGGAGGGCCCAGCACAGATACGCAGTATTTT CASSPSLAGGPSTDTQYF TRBJ2-3 . TRBV7-6 TRBD2 18
TGTGCCAGTAGTATTCATCTATTTAGCTACGAGCAGTACTTC CASSIHLFSYEQYF TRBJ2-7 . TRBV19 . 14
TGCGCCAGCAGCCGCCAAGAAAGCTCTGGGGGCTATGGCTACACCTTC CASSRQESSGGYGYTF TRBJ1-2 . TRBV4-1 . 16
TGTGCCAGTAGTATCGGGTACGGACAGGGGAGAGGCTACACCTTC CASSIGYGQGRGYTF TRBJ1-2 . TRBV19 TRBD1 15
TGTGCCAGCAGCTTAGATCCCGGGGCAAACAATGAGCAGTTCTTC CASSLDPGANNEQFF TRBJ2-1 . TRBV11-2 . 15
TGTGCCAGTAGTATACTCCCAGTGATGGGGAATGACTCTGAAGCTTTCTTT CASSILPVMGNDSEAFF TRBJ1-1 . TRBV19 . 17
TGTGCCAGCAGTTACCTAGGGGTCACCGGGGAGCTGTTTTTT CASSYLGVTGELFF TRBJ2-2 . TRBV10-3 . 14
TGTGCCAGCCAAGGAGGGGCAGGGGCTAGTGGGGCCAACGTCCTGACTTTC CASQGGAGASGANVLTF TRBJ2-6 . TRBV7-9 . 17
TGTGCCAGCAGTGAAGCTTCGACAGGGGGAAACGAGCAGTACTTC CASSEASTGGNEQYF TRBJ2-7 . TRBV6-1 TRBD1 15
TGCAGCGTTGAAGGTGGTGACATGCGCACAGATACGCAGTATTTT CSVEGGDMRTDTQYF TRBJ2-3 . TRBV29-1 . 15
TGTGCCAGCAGCTTTGGCGGGGCAAGCTACGAGCAGTACTTC CASSFGGASYEQYF TRBJ2-7 . TRBV7-2 . 14
TGTGCCAGCCGTTCGGACAGGGGTAACTATGGCTACACCTTC CASRSDRGNYGYTF TRBJ1-2 . TRBV27 TRBD1 14
TGTGCCTGGAGTACCGGGACAGGGGTAAACGAGCAGTACTTC CAWSTGTGVNEQYF TRBJ2-7 once TRBV30 TRBD1 14
TGTGCCAGCAGTGACCTGGGGGGGTCCAATCAGCCCCAGCATTTT CASSDLGGSNQPQHF TRBJ1-5 . TRBV2 . 15
TGTGCCAGCAGACTTGGGGGGGTAGGGAACACTGAAGCTTTCTTT CASRLGGVGNTEAFF TRBJ1-1 once TRBV7-2 . 15
TGTGCCAGCAATGACGGGACCCTGACCTACGAGCAGTACTTC CASNDGTLTYEQYF TRBJ2-7 . TRBV2 . 14
TGTGCCAGCAGTTTACGGGGGACCGATAATTCACCCCTCCACTTT CASSLRGTDNSPLHF TRBJ1-6 . TRBV27 . 15
TGTGCCTGGGAGGGGGTTAGCTCCTACGAGCAGTACTTC CAWEGVSSYEQYF TRBJ2-7 . TRBV30 . 13
TGTGCCTGGAGTGGTGGGACTGGCTACACCTTC CAWSGGTGYTF TRBJ1-2 . TRBV30 . 11
TGTGCCTGGAGTTCACAGGGTGGGGAAAAACTGTTTTTT CAWSSQGGEKLFF TRBJ1-4 few TRBV30 . 13
TGTGCCAGCAGTCCCTTGACTAGCGGGGGAAGCTCCTACGAGCAGTACTTC CASSPLTSGGSSYEQYF TRBJ2-7 . TRBV27 TRBD2 17
TGTGCCAGCAGCTTGGACAGGTACAATGAGCAGTTCTTC CASSLDRYNEQFF TRBJ2-1 . TRBV28 TRBD1 13
TGTGCCAGCAGTTTGAAGACAGGGTCCTCCTACGAGCAGTACTTC CASSLKTGSSYEQYF TRBJ2-7 . TRBV28 TRBD1 15